These 26 T cell receptor beta chains were sequenced from one sample in a study of CD8 T cells in Susac syndrome. A quantity of about 0.5 to 1 ug RNA underwent reverse transcription using random hexamers. Each CDR3 protein gets one entry after TCRdb re-called the immunoSEQ multiplex PCR reads with MiXCR. Among 100,000 to 150,000 distinct CDR3 sequences listed, 93% were seen once. Sequenced: CD8+ T cells from PBMCs. Every receptor here comes from a human donor with multiple sclerosis.

This clonotype was picked up one time. The chain combines TRBV29-1 with TRBJ2-4; the D is unclear. CDR3 length: 11 amino acids. Germline CDR1 reads SQVTM; CDR2 reads ANQGSEA. V was pared by 4 bases and J by 7 bases, with 8 bases between. CDR3 nucleotides: TGCAGCGTTGTATGGCGGAACATTCAGTACTTC. It translates to CSVVWRNIQYF.

V and J are TRBV13 and TRBJ2-7; TRBD1 matches 10 bases. V trimming: 5 bases; J trimming: 3 bases; junction bases outside the gene matches: 4. The CDR3 has 14 amino acids. Germline lookup yields CDR1 PRHDT and CDR2 FYEKMQ (reference sequence). The CDR3 DNA reads TGTGCCAGCAGCGGCGGGGACAGGGGCTACGAGCAGTACTTC. Its protein product is CASSGGDRGYEQYF.

Turning to this clonotype: Mismatch with germline at one junction end may stem from a read error. The chain is built from TRBV12-3 or TRBV12-4 and TRBJ2-1; the match to TRBD2 covers 10 bases. There are 14 residues in the CDR3. The CDR3 sequence: CASSLAGVSNEQFF. The CDR3 DNA sequence: TGTGCCAGCAGTCTAGCGGGAGTATCCAATGAGCAGTTCTTC.

For the CDR3, the DNA is TGTGCCAGTAGTATAACCTTAGCTTCCGATGAGCAGTTCTTC. It translates to CASSITLASDEQFF. V and J are TRBV19 and TRBJ2-1; unclear D gene. CDR3 size: 14 residues. Trimming took off 2 bases at V and 8 bases at J, with 13 bases between the two ends. Looked up from germline, CDR1 is LNHDA and CDR2 is SQIVND (reference sequence). Full variable domain (missing parts from reference TRBV19 and TRBJ2-1): DGGITQSPKYLFRKEGQNVTLSCEQNLNHDAMYWYRQDPGQGLRLIYYSQIVNDFQKGDIAEGYSVSREKKESFPLTVTSAQKNPTAFYLCASSITLASDEQFFGPGTRLTVL.

V gene TRBV29-1 combines with J gene TRBJ1-2; possible D gene TRBD1, 5 bases. Germline V gene data show CDR1 as SQVTM and CDR2 as ANQGSEA. Trimming removed 5 bases at V and 1 base at J, with 20 bases between. This CDR3 comprises 16 residues. DNA of the CDR3: TGCAGCGTTACCCCCGGGGCAGTCGACCTTAACTATGGCTACACCTTC. Its protein product is CSVTPGAVDLNYGYTF.

This clonotype was seen a single time. This chain joins TRBV13 and TRBJ2-5, with D possibly TRBD1 on 6 matching bases. Germline V gene sequence: CDR1 PRHDT, CDR2 FYEKMQ (reference sequence). This CDR3 contains 15 residues. Trimming took off 5 bases at V and 1 base at J, with 14 bases between the two ends. The CDR3 loop reads CASSPSRDTQETQYF. The CDR3 DNA reads as TGTGCCAGCAGCCCGTCCCGGGACACCCAAGAGACCCAGTACTTC.

The rearrangement links TRBV23-1 to TRBJ1-4; D may be TRBD1 (5 bases). TRBV23-1 is designated an ORF whose function remains uncertain. The CDR3 runs 20 residues. Between the trimmed V and J ends, which lost 2 bases and 4 bases, there was a span of 26 bases. The CDR3 sequence: CASSQPQGGPNRGYNEKLFF. Written as DNA, the CDR3 is TGCGCCAGCAGTCAACCCCAGGGTGGCCCGAACCGTGGGTATAATGAAAAACTGTTTTTT.

The rearrangement joins TRBV12-3 or TRBV12-4 to TRBJ1-1; TRBD1 might be the D (5 bases). V was pared by 6 bases and J by 6 bases, with 17 bases between. The CDR3 covers 14 residues. The CDR3 loop is CASSPDGGGSEAFF. As DNA, the CDR3 is TGTGCCAGCAGCCCCGATGGGGGTGGATCTGAAGCTTTCTTT.

With respect to this clonotype: Compared with germline, one end of the junction differs, possibly owing to a read error. V and J are TRBV7-9 and TRBJ2-5; the D is unclear. This CDR3 is built from 13 residues. CDR1 and CDR2 from the germline V gene are SEHNR and FQNEAQ (reference sequence). For the CDR3, the DNA is TGTGCCAGCAGCTTAGGTAGTCAAGAGGCCCAGTACTTC. Its protein product is CASSLGSQEAQYF.

The chain recombines TRBV27 with TRBJ1-4, with D possibly being TRBD1 (6 bases). V shed 5 bases and J shed 5 bases, with 15 bases lying between them. The CDR3 extends over 15 amino acids. CDR1 is MNHEY and CDR2 is SMNVEV in the germline V gene (reference sequence). The CDR3 loop is CASSTRQDGNEKLFF. The CDR3 region has the DNA TGTGCCAGCAGTACCAGACAGGATGGGAATGAAAAACTGTTTTTT.

V and J are TRBV20-1 and TRBJ2-6, with a possible D match to TRBD2 (5 bases). V lost 0 bases and J 5 bases, leaving 8 bases between the germline ends. Germline V gene sequence: CDR1 DFQATT, CDR2 SNEGSKA (reference sequence). The CDR3 has 14 residues. CDR3 bases: TGCAGTGCTAGAGATCCGGGGAGGGCCAACGTCCTGACTTTC. This sequence encodes CSARDPGRANVLTF.

The J gene is TRBJ2-5, the V gene TRBV5-6, with D perhaps TRBD1 or TRBD2 (6 bases each). Trimming removed 0 bases from V and 5 bases from J, with 11 bases in between. This CDR3 has 14 residues. In germline, CDR1 is SGHDT, CDR2 YYEEEE. The CDR3 is CASSLGGAKETQYF. The CDR3 DNA reads TGTGCCAGCAGCTTGGGGGGGGCAAAGGAGACCCAGTACTTC.

This clonotype occurred once. The chain is built from TRBV7-9 and TRBJ2-3; TRBD1 might be the D (5 bases). The CDR3 spans 13 residues. The ends were cut back, 5 bases at V and 3 bases at J, with 9 bases in the middle. Germline CDR1 SEHNR, CDR2 FQNEAQ (reference sequence). CDR3 sequence reads: CASSQGGTDTQYF. Written as DNA, the CDR3 is TGTGCCAGCAGCCAGGGTGGTACAGATACGCAGTATTTT.

V is TRBV7-9 and J is TRBJ2-3; no definite D call. This CDR3 has 16 residues. V lost 4 bases to trimming and J lost 2 bases, with 16 bases between them. CDR1 and CDR2 from the germline V gene are SEHNR and FQNEAQ (reference sequence). The CDR3 here is CASSSPKTPPTDTQYF. The CDR3 nucleotides are TGTGCCAGCAGCTCCCCTAAGACACCCCCCACAGATACGCAGTATTTT.

The rearrangement uses TRBV19 and TRBJ2-2, with 12 bases lining up with TRBD1. The V gene's germline CDR1 is LNHDA and CDR2 SQIVND (reference sequence). The CDR3 is 15 residues long. The V segment lost 8 bases and the J segment 6 bases; nucleotides outside the gene matches: 7. The CDR3, as DNA: TGTGCCAGTGAGACGGGACAGGGGGCTTCCGGGGAGCTGTTTTTT. Translated: CASETGQGASGELFF.

The V call is TRBV12-3 or TRBV12-4, the J call TRBJ2-7; D is possibly TRBD2 (5 bases). The length of the CDR3 is 12 residues. V was trimmed by 8 bases and J by 3 bases, leaving 11 bases between them. In DNA, the CDR3 is TGTGCCAGCTCTAGACGGGGCTACGAGCAGTACTTC. Protein sequence: CASSRRGYEQYF.

V is TRBV6-2 or TRBV6-3 and J is TRBJ1-2; 8 bases are a match to TRBD1. CDR1 is MNHEY and CDR2 is SVGEGT in the germline V gene. The trim removed 6 bases at V and 3 bases at J, leaving 3 bases unmatched. This CDR3 contains 13 residues. CDR3 coding DNA: TGTGCCAGCAGCCAACAGGGGGACTATGGCTACACCTTC. This translates into CASSQQGDYGYTF.

The chain links TRBV30 to TRBJ1-1; 10 bases line up with TRBD1. CDR1 and CDR2 from the germline V gene are GTSNPN and SVGIG (reference sequence). The CDR3 runs 14 residues. Trimming took 3 bases from V and 2 from J; bases not matched to a gene: 3. CDR3 sequence (DNA): TGTGCCTGGAGCGGACAGGGGGAAAACACTGAAGCTTTCTTT. Its translation: CAWSGQGENTEAFF.

The chain uses TRBV7-9 and TRBJ2-5; D could derive from TRBD1 or TRBD2 (5 bases each). The CDR3 runs 14 residues. Deletions cut 7 bases from V and 5 bases from J, with 17 bases between. Germline V gene data show CDR1 as SEHNR and CDR2 as FQNEAQ (reference sequence). CDR3 loop: CASNPPEGWETQYF. CDR3 DNA sequence: TGTGCCAGCAACCCTCCCGAGGGGTGGGAGACCCAGTACTTC. The entire variable domain, with the rest obtained from reference TRBV7-9 and TRBJ2-5, is as follows: DTGVSQNPRHKITKRGQNVTFRCDPISEHNRLYWYRQTLGQGPEFLTYFQNEAQLEKSRLLSDRFSAERPKGSFSTLEIQRTEQGDSAMYLCASNPPEGWETQYFGPGTRLLVL.

The J gene is TRBJ1-1, the V gene TRBV19; 9 bases map to TRBD1. This CDR3 is 14 amino acids long. Germline V gives CDR1 LNHDA, CDR2 SQIVND (reference sequence). The ends lost 6 bases at V and 3 bases at J; junction bases unmatched: 5. The CDR3 DNA sequence: TGTGCCAGTAGCATCCGGGACAGGGACACTGAAGCTTTCTTT. Protein product: CASSIRDRDTEAFF.

The genes are TRBV3-1 and TRBJ2-1, with D maybe TRBD2 (6 bases). There are 15 residues in the CDR3. The germline CDR1 and CDR2 sequences are LGHDT and YNNKEL (reference sequence). Trimming removed 2 bases from V and 10 bases from J, with 18 bases in between. CDR3 loop: CASSQSISGVWEQFF. The CDR3 bases are TGTGCCAGCAGCCAATCAATCTCGGGGGTTTGGGAGCAGTTCTTC.

This clonotype was seen only once. V and J are TRBV21-1 and TRBJ2-7; TRBD2 is taken as the D call from the table, unchecked against the DNA. TRBV21-1 is shown as a pseudogene. The CDR3 totals 14 residues. CDR3 coding DNA: TGTGCCAGCAGCACTTCCCAGGAGGGGTACGAGCAGTACGTC. Translated: CASSTSQEGYEQYV.

The V call is TRBV20-1, the J call TRBJ1-4; D remains ambiguous. Trimming shortened V by 0 bases and J by 13 bases, and 9 bases separated the two germline ends. The CDR3 totals 11 residues. The germline V gene has CDR1 DFQATT and CDR2 SNEGSKA (reference sequence). The CDR3 reads CSARDFGRLFF. The CDR3, as DNA: TGCAGTGCTAGAGATTTTGGGAGACTGTTTTTT.

This chain joins TRBV10-3 and TRBJ2-3; 8 bases fit TRBD2. Germline V gives CDR1 ENHRY, CDR2 SYGVKD. Trimming took 2 bases from V and 0 from J; bases not matched to a gene: 10. The CDR3 runs 18 residues. CDR3 sequence: CAISEVRTSSPSTDTQYF. In nucleotides, the CDR3 is TGTGCCATCAGTGAGGTTCGGACTAGCAGCCCTAGCACAGATACGCAGTATTTT.

The CDR3 is CASSAGQGTNGYTF. The CDR3 bases are TGCGCCAGCAGCGCCGGACAGGGTACGAATGGCTACACCTTC. The chain couples TRBV5-1 to TRBJ1-2; 8 bases are shared with TRBD1. This CDR3 contains 14 residues. Trimming took 4 bases from V and 6 from J; bases not matched to a gene: 8. Germline V gene lookup returns CDR1 SGHRS and CDR2 YFSETQ.

The rearrangement links TRBV27 to TRBJ2-7; D is tentatively TRBD1 or TRBD2 (5 bases each). V lost 6 bases and J 2 bases, leaving 14 bases between the germline ends. This CDR3 contains 14 residues. Germline V CDR1 and CDR2: MNHEY, SMNVEV (reference sequence). CDR3: CASRGRGSPYEQYF. Here the CDR3 DNA reads TGTGCCAGCAGGGGACGGGGCAGTCCCTACGAGCAGTACTTC.